This T cell receptor (beta chain) stems from a study of blood T cell repertoires in COVID-19. As for the study in general: Whether acute or convalescent, the COVID-19 samples came from the United States, Italy and Spain. Sources were T cells, B-cell-depleted T cells, or PBMCs; the material itself was cDNA or gDNA.

Per the authors' pipeline: Counts of nucleated cells, estimated from reference gene primer amplification, were obtained. The protocol was immunoSEQ multiplex PCR, while the TCRdb copy is restricted to in-frame clones and leaves out a portion. For V, J and clone size, that table is used; D and trimming come from the DNA. This repertoire shows tens of thousands of clones, roughly 84% found once; its top ten account for 30% to 35%. There are 14 residues in the CDR3. Germline V gene data show CDR1 as SGHTA and CDR2 as FQGTGA. V shed 4 bases, J shed 7 bases, and the junction held 6 bases outside the gene matches. This clone was seen once.

This clonotype was obtained from a man in his sixties or seventies with active COVID-19. This chain uses TRBV7-3 with TRBJ2-2; TRBD1 matches 7 bases. Specimen: peripheral blood. The CDR3 region has the DNA TGTGCCAGCAGCTACGAGGGGGCTAGCGGGGAGCTGTTTTTT. Translation gives CASSYEGASGELFF. The variable domain in full, with the rest retrieved from reference TRBV7-3 and TRBJ2-2, is GAGVSQTPSNKVTEKGKYVELRCDPISGHTALYWYRQSLGQGPEFLIYFQGTGAADDSGLPNDRFFAVRPEGSVSTLKIQRTERGDSAVYLCASSYEGASGELFFGEGSRLTVL.